This T cell receptor beta chain was identified in a study of T-cell memory formation after mild COVID-19 (dated by TCRdb to about 2021). Some background on the complete study: TCR sequence clusters from the two donors were largely donor specific. T-cell clones expanding and contracting after mild COVID-19 in two donors were tracked by longitudinal TCRalpha and TCRbeta repertoire sequencing. The cohort was made up of two young adult volunteers, one female and one male, who were previously healthy.

PBMCs were isolated by Ficoll-Paque density gradient centrifugation. As concerns this clonotype: Its cognate antigen has yet to be identified. Per-base qualities were not stored, and no clone one base away is much larger.

After removal of 1 base from V and 10 bases from J, the junction retains 2 bases not matched to a gene. From the cysteine up to the phenylalanine, the CDR3 has a length of 14 residues. The sequence is cut down to CDR3 DNA, 42 bases in frame from base 1. The paper as a whole reports these results and caveats: Contracting CD4+ clones turned up mainly in the CM and EM memory subsets, whereas EMRA was where CD8+ clones were enriched. Only a couple of mild cases were covered in the study, and larger cohorts including severe cases with pre-infection samples were considered necessary. SARS-CoV-2 specificity of the second-wave clones peaking on day 37 was not confirmed. Clones that contracted from day 15 to 85 showed balanced CD4/CD8 phenotypes, whereas a second wave of clones that expanded from day 15 to 37 leaned towards CD4+. The detection of some responding clones in pre-infection memory suggests that pre-existing cross-reactive memory T cells joined the SARS-CoV-2 response.

The sequencer listed for this sample is Illumina NovaSeq 6000. cDNA libraries for TCRalpha and TCRbeta were prepared by 5'RACE using constant-segment primers, with sample barcodes and unique molecular identifiers added. Trizol reagent was used to extract RNA from every sample. Amplification of the libraries took two PCR steps, and the second step added a second sample barcode plus Illumina TruSeq adapters. The libraries were sequenced on an Illumina NovaSeq using 2 x 150 bp paired-end reads. As for the original processing: Reads were demultiplexed and collapsed into UMI-guided consensus sequences with migec v1.2.7. Using mixcr v2.1.11, the UMI consensuses were aligned to TRA and TRB V and J templates and assembled into clonotypes. A clonotype was counted as expanded or contracted only when both edgeR and NoisET called the clonotype significant, with the noise models trained on biological replicates. For edgeR calls, the cutoffs were a false discovery rate-adjusted p below 0.01 and a log2 fold-change threshold of 1. As an exploratory analysis of dynamics, PCA with hierarchical clustering was applied to max-normalized trajectories of the 1000 most abundant clonotypes. Each responding clone was given a CD4 or CD8 phenotype based on the CD4+ and CD8+ repertoires, which had been sequenced separately. TCRdb trimmed the raw reads at Q25, called clones with MiXCR and kept productive beta chains. Rows matching on CDR3 protein sequence are summarized as one entry with the most common DNA and genes. These V and J calls originate from TCRdb's pipeline instead of the authors' own analysis. Here the sample has about 340,000 distinct CDR3 sequences; about 20% occur a single time. Jointly, the top ten make up 20% to 25% of the sample.

The source of this sequence is a man between 18 and 29 years old who had mild COVID-19 (a few samples of this study predate the infection). The sample titles of this study are shuffled in the database, so cell type and time point are left out; the donor was told from shared clones. The sequence joins TRBV12-3 or TRBV12-4 to TRBJ1-6, and TRBD1 aligns with 9 junction nucleotides. The source material was PBMCs or a T cell subset sorted from them (not recorded which). The nucleotide sequence is TGTGCCAGCAGTTTAGGGGACAGGGTATCACCCCTCCACTTT. This gives the protein CASSLGDRVSPLHF.